A selection of T cell receptor beta chains follows, all from one sample in a study of shared clonotypes between healthy human individuals. Repertoires were generated with immunoSEQ multiplex PCR, while TCRdb's copy carries only in-frame clones and drops some. The repertoire holds millions of clones, with roughly 94% as singletons. The source material was naive CD8+ T cells sorted from blood. These TCRs come from a man younger than 35 in good health. The CDR3 runs from the conserved cysteine through the conserved F or W. The order of the fields is V gene, J gene, clone size, D gene, CDR3 DNA, CDR3 protein. D genes are given only for firm matches. Where a row states a size, it is once, few, many or the class of an expanded clone; other rows omit it.

v_gene: TRBV29-1; j_gene: TRBJ2-6; abundance: once; d_gene: TRBD1; CDR3nt: TGCAGCGTTCTCCTCGGGACAGGAGGCTCTGGGGCCAACGTCCTGACTTTC; CDR3aa: CSVLLGTGGSGANVLTF
v_gene: TRBV19; j_gene: TRBJ2-2; abundance: -; d_gene: TRBD2; CDR3nt: TGTGCCAGTAGTATAGGGACTAGCGGGACGGTTGCCGGGGAGCTGTTTTTT; CDR3aa: CASSIGTSGTVAGELFF
v_gene: TRBV7-2; j_gene: TRBJ2-1; abundance: -; d_gene: TRBD1; CDR3nt: TGTGCCAGCAGCTTCTCCGGGACAGGGTGGGAGAATGAGCAGTTCTTC; CDR3aa: CASSFSGTGWENEQFF
v_gene: TRBV5-8; j_gene: TRBJ1-2; abundance: -; d_gene: TRBD1; CDR3nt: TGTGCCAGCAGCAGGGACAGGAACTATGGCTACACCTTC; CDR3aa: CASSRDRNYGYTF
v_gene: TRBV7-6; j_gene: TRBJ1-5; abundance: -; d_gene: -; CDR3nt: TGTGCCAGCTCCTCGGGAGGGAATCAGCCCCAGCATTTT; CDR3aa: CASSSGGNQPQHF
v_gene: TRBV4-3; j_gene: TRBJ2-1; abundance: -; d_gene: -; CDR3nt: TGCGCCAGCAGCCAAGAGGGCGCTTCCACTCCCTACAATGAGCAGTTCTTC; CDR3aa: CASSQEGASTPYNEQFF
v_gene: TRBV10-3; j_gene: TRBJ2-7; abundance: -; d_gene: TRBD1; CDR3nt: TGTGCCACGAAGGGACAGGACTACGAGCAGTACTTC; CDR3aa: CATKGQDYEQYF
v_gene: TRBV27; j_gene: TRBJ2-7; abundance: once; d_gene: -; CDR3nt: TGTGCCAGCAGTCCCGGGACGGAACCCCACGAGCAGTACTTC; CDR3aa: CASSPGTEPHEQYF
v_gene: TRBV27; j_gene: TRBJ1-2; abundance: -; d_gene: -; CDR3nt: TGTGCCAGCAGTTTGGGGGCGGGCACGTCCTATGGCTACACCTTC; CDR3aa: CASSLGAGTSYGYTF
v_gene: TRBV6-5; j_gene: TRBJ2-2; abundance: -; d_gene: -; CDR3nt: TGTGCCAGCAGTTACGAGGGGGGCGGGGAGCTGTTTTTT; CDR3aa: CASSYEGGGELFF
v_gene: TRBV10-3; j_gene: TRBJ1-2; abundance: -; d_gene: -; CDR3nt: TGTGCCATCAACCAAAACAGTCTTCCGGATGGCTACACCTTC; CDR3aa: CAINQNSLPDGYTF
v_gene: TRBV9; j_gene: TRBJ1-2; abundance: -; d_gene: -; CDR3nt: TGTGCCAGCAGCGTAGAGGGTCGATATTCTAACTATGGCTACACCTTC; CDR3aa: CASSVEGRYSNYGYTF